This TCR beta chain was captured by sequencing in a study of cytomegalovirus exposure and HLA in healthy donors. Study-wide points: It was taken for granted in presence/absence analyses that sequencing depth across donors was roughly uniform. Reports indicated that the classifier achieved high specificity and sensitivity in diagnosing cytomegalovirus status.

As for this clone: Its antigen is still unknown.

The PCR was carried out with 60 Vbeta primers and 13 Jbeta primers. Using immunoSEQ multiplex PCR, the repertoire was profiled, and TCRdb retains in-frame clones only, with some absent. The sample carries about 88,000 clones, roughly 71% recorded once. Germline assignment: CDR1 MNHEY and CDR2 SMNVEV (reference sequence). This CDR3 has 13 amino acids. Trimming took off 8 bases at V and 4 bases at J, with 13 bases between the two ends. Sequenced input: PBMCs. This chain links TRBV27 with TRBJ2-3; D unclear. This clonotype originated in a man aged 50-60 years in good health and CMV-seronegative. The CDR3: CASGLGTPDTQYF. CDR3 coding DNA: TGTGCCAGCGGCCTAGGTACCCCAGATACGCAGTATTTT.